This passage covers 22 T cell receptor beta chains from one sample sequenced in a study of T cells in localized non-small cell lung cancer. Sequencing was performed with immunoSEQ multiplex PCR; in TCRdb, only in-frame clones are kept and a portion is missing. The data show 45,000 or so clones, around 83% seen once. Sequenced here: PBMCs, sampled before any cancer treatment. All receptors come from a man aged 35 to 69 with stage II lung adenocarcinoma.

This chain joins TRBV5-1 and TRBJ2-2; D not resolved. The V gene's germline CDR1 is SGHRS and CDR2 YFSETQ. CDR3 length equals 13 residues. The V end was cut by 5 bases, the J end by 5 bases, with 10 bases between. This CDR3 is CASSSTWTGELFF. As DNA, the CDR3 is TGCGCCAGCAGTTCTACGTGGACCGGGGAGCTGTTTTTT.

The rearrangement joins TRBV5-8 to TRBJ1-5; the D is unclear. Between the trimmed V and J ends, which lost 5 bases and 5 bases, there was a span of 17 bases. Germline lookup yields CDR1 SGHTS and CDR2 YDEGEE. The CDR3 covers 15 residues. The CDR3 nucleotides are TGTGCCAGCAGTGTCGGAACAGCCCGATATCAGCCCCAGCATTTT. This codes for CASSVGTARYQPQHF.

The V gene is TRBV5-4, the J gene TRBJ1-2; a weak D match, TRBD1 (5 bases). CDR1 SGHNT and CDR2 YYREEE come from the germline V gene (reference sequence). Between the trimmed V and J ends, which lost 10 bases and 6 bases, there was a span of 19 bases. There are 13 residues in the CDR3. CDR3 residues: CAASGGGANGYTF. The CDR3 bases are TGTGCCGCCAGTGGCGGGGGAGCGAATGGCTACACCTTC.

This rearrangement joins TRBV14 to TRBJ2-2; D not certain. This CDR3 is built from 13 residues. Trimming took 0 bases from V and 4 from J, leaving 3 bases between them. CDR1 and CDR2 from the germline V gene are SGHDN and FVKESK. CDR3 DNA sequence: TGTGCCAGCAGCCAAGAGGTCACCGGGGAGCTGTTTTTT. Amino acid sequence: CASSQEVTGELFF.

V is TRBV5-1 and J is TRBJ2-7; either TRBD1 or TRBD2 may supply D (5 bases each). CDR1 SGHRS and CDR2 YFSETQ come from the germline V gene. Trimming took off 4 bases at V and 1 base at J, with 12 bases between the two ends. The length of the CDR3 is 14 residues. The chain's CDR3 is CASSTGTVSYEQYF. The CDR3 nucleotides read TGCGCCAGCAGCACCGGGACCGTTTCCTACGAGCAGTACTTC.

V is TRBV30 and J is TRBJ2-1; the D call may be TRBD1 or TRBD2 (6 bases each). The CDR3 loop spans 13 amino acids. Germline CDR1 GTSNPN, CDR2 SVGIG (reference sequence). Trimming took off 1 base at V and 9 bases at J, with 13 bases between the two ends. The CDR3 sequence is CAWSGGVRGEQFF. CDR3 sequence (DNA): TGTGCCTGGAGTGGGGGGGTCAGGGGTGAGCAGTTCTTC. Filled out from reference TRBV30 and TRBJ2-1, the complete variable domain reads SQTIHQWPATLVQPVGSPLSLECTVEGTSNPNLYWYRQAAGRGLQLLFYSVGIGQISSEVPQNLSASRPQDRQFILSSKKLLLSDSGFYLCAWSGGVRGEQFFGPGTRLTVL.

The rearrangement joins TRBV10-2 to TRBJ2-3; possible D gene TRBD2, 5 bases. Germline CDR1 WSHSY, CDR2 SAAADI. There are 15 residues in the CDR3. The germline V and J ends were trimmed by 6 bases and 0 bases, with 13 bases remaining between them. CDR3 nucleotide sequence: TGCGCCAGCAGGGACTCACAGAGAAGCACAGATACGCAGTATTTT. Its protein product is CASRDSQRSTDTQYF.

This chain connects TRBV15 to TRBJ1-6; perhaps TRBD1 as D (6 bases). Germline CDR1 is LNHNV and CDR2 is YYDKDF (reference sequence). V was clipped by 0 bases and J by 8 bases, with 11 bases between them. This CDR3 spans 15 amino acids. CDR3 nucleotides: TGTGCCACCAGCAGAGAGGGGGCTGGAGATTCACCCCTCCACTTT. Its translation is CATSREGAGDSPLHF. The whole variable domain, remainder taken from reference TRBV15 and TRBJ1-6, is DAMVIQNPRYQVTQFGKPVTLSCSQTLNHNVMYWYQQKSSQAPKLLFHYYDKDFNNEADTPDNFQSRRPNTSFCFLDIRSPGLGDTAMYLCATSREGAGDSPLHFGNGTRLTVT.

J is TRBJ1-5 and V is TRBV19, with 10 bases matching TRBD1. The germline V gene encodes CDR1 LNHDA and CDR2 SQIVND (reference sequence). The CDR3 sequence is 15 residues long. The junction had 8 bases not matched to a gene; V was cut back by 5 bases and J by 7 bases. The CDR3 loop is CASSSLDRGLQPQHF. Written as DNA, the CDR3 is TGTGCCAGTAGTTCTCTCGACAGGGGGCTACAGCCCCAGCATTTT.

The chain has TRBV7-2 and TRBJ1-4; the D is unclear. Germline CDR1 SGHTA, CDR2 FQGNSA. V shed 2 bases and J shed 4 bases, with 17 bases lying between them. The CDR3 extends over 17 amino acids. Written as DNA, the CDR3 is TGTGCCAGCAGCTTAAGCAGGTTTGAGCACGGTAATGAAAAACTGTTTTTT. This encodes CASSLSRFEHGNEKLFF.

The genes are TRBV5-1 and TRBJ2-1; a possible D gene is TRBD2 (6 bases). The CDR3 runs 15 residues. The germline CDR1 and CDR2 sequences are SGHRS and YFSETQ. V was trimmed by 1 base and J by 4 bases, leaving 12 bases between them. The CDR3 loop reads CASSLIGGAYNEQFF. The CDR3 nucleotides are TGCGCCAGCAGCTTGATAGGCGGGGCGTACAATGAGCAGTTCTTC. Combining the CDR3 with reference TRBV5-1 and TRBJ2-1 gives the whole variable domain KAGVTQTPRYLIKTRGQQVTLSCSPISGHRSVSWYQQTPGQGLQFLFEYFSETQRNKGNFPGRFSGRQFSNSRSEMNVSTLELGDSALYLCASSLIGGAYNEQFFGPGTRLTVL.

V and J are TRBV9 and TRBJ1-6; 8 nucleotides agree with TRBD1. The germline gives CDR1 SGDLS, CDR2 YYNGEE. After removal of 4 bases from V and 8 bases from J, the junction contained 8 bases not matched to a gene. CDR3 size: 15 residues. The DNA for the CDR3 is TGTGCCAGCAGCATACAGGGGGGGCAAGATTCACCCCTCCACTTT. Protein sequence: CASSIQGGQDSPLHF.

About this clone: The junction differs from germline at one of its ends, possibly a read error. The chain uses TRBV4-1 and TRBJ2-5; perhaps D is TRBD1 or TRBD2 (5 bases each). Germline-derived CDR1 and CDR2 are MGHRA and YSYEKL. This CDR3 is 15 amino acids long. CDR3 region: CDSSQDLGVVETQYF. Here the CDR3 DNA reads TGCGACAGCAGCCAAGATTTGGGGGTGGTGGAGACCCAGTACTTC.

This CDR3 reads CASSSGGLKNTGELFF. CDR3 DNA sequence: TGTGCCAGCAGCTCGGGGGGACTAAAAAACACCGGGGAGCTGTTTTTT. V gene TRBV11-2 combines with J gene TRBJ2-2; 7 bases fit TRBD2. Trimming at V came to 4 bases and at J to 2 bases, leaving 7 bases not matched to a gene. Germline CDR1 reads SGHAT; CDR2 reads FQNNGV. CDR3 length: 16 amino acids.

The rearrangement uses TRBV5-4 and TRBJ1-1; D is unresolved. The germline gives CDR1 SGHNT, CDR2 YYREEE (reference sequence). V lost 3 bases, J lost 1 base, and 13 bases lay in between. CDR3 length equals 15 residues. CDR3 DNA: TGTGCCAGCAGCTGGGGATCGGAGGGGAACACTGAAGCTTTCTTT. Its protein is CASSWGSEGNTEAFF.

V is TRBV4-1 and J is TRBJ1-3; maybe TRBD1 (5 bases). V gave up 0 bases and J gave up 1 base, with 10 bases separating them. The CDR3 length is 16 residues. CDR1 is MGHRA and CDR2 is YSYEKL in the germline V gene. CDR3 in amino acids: CASSQDVRVSGNTIYF. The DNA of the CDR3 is TGCGCCAGCAGCCAAGACGTCAGGGTTTCTGGAAACACCATATATTTT.

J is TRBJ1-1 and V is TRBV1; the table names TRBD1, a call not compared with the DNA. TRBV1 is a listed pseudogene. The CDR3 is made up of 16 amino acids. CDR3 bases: TGCACCAGCAGCCAAGACCCGAAGGACAGGGGGACTGAAGCTTTCTTT. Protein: CTSSQDPKDRGTEAFF.

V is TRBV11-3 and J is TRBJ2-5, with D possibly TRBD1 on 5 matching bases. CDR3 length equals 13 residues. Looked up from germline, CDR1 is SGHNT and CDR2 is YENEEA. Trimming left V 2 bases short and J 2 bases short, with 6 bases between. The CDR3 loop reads CASSLRGQETQYF. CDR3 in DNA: TGTGCCAGCAGCTTAAGGGGTCAAGAGACCCAGTACTTC.

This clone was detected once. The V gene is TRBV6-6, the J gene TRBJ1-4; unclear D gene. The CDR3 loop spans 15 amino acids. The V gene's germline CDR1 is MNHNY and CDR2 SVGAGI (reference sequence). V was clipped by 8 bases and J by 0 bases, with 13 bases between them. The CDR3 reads CASANDPATNEKLFF. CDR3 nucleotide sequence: TGTGCCAGCGCAAATGATCCTGCAACTAATGAAAAACTGTTTTTT.

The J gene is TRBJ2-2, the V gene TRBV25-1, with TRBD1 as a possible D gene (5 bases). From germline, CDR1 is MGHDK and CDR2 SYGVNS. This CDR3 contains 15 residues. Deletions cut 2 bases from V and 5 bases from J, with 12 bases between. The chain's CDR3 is CASSEVTGPTGELFF. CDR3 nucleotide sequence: TGTGCCAGCAGTGAAGTAACAGGCCCGACCGGGGAGCTGTTTTTT.

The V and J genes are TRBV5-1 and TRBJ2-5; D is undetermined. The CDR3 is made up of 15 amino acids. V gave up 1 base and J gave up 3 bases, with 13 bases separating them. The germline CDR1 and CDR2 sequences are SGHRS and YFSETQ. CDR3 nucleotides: TGCGCCAGCAGCTTGAACCCTTCGACGGAAGAGACCCAGTACTTC. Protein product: CASSLNPSTEETQYF.

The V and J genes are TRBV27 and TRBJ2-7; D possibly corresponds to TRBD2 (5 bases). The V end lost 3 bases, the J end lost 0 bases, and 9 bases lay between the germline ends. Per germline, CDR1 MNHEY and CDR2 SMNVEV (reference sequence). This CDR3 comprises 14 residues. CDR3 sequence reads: CASSFGLDSYEQYF. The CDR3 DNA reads TGTGCCAGCAGTTTCGGACTCGACTCCTACGAGCAGTACTTC.